This record covers a single TCR beta chain. Its target is unknown. The protocol was immunoSEQ multiplex PCR, while the TCRdb copy is restricted to in-frame clones and leaves out a portion. The table shows about 41,000 clones, with about 90% occurring only once. The data were taken from a study of OX40 agonist ivuxolimab in advanced cancers. Study information: Melanoma, hepatocellular carcinoma, head and neck or renal cell cancer occurred in dose-escalation patients. Regarding the study as a whole: Circulating CD4+ and CD8+ T cells showed clonal expansion by week 6 at 0.1 to 3.0 mg/kg. Some of the lowest clonal expansion was seen in partial responders at 0.1-3.0 mg/kg.

Germline CDR1 reads SGHDN; CDR2 reads FVKESK. V shed 6 bases and J shed 1 base, with 10 bases lying between them. CDR3 length: 14 residues. The source material was CD4+ or CD8+ T cells sorted from blood, sampled in a trial of the OX40 agonist ivuxolimab. The chain carries TRBV14 and TRBJ2-1, with a tentative D call TRBD1 (6 bases). The origin of this receptor is an adult with an advanced solid tumor such as melanoma, head and neck, liver or kidney cancer. CDR3 sequence reads: CASRHGTSYNEQFF. The CDR3 DNA reads TGTGCCAGCAGGCATGGGACATCCTACAATGAGCAGTTCTTC.